What follows are 23 T cell receptor beta chains derived from one specimen sequenced in a study of T-cell memory formation after mild COVID-19. In TCRdb, the 5' RACE reads were re-called with MiXCR into one record per CDR3 protein. The sample holds under 300,000 distinct CDR3 sequences; approximately 8% are singletons and the top ten take 20% to 25%. The specimen was PBMCs or a T cell subset sorted from them (not recorded which). The receptors were sampled from a man in his late teens or twenties who had mild COVID-19 (a few samples of this study predate the infection). Cell type and time point are not known.

This chain connects TRBV2 to TRBJ1-5; D gene ambiguous. Trimming left V 3 bases short and J 0 bases short, with 15 bases between. This CDR3 region has 17 residues. Germline values: CDR1 SNHLY, CDR2 FYNNEI. In nucleotides, the CDR3 is TGTGCCAGCAGTGACGGAATGGGCTACCTTAGCAATCAGCCCCAGCATTTT. Amino acids: CASSDGMGYLSNQPQHF.

This chain connects TRBV10-3 to TRBJ1-1; possibly TRBD1 for D (5 bases). Germline assignment: CDR1 ENHRY and CDR2 SYGVKD. This CDR3 has 14 amino acids. The ends were cut back, 4 bases at V and 3 bases at J, with 12 bases in the middle. The CDR3 sequence is CAISGQTGDTEAFF. CDR3 sequence (DNA): TGTGCCATCAGTGGACAGACCGGGGACACTGAAGCTTTCTTT.

This chain links TRBV27 with TRBJ1-5; D is undetermined. Per germline, CDR1 MNHEY and CDR2 SMNVEV (reference sequence). The ends were cut back, 7 bases at V and 6 bases at J, with 13 bases in the middle. The CDR3 sequence is 13 residues long. CDR3 DNA sequence: TGTGCCAGCACCCCGGCACGGGGTCAGCCCCAGCATTTT. Its protein product is CASTPARGQPQHF.

This clonotype was observed at least ten times. The chain joins TRBV4-2 to TRBJ2-7; 7 nucleotides match TRBD1. CDR3 length equals 14 residues. Germline V lookup: CDR1 LGHNA, CDR2 YNFKEQ. With V trimmed by 4 bases and J by 4 bases, 7 bases remained unmatched. Here the CDR3 DNA reads TGTGCCAGCAGCCCTGGGACAGAGCTATACGAGCAGTACTTC. Its translation: CASSPGTELYEQYF.

The V gene is TRBV7-9, the J gene TRBJ2-1; D gene ambiguous. Trimming removed 5 bases at V and 10 bases at J, with 24 bases between. CDR3 length: 16 residues. The germline gives CDR1 SEHNR, CDR2 FQNEAQ (reference sequence). CDR3 nucleotides: TGTGCCAGCAGCCCGCCCCCGTCTCTCCAGATTCGGGAGCAGTTCTTC. It translates to CASSPPPSLQIREQFF.

V gene TRBV27 combines with J gene TRBJ1-6, with a possible D match to TRBD1 (6 bases). Trimming removed 4 bases from V and 9 bases from J, with 13 bases in between. CDR3 length: 14 amino acids. Germline V gives CDR1 MNHEY, CDR2 SMNVEV (reference sequence). The CDR3 bases are TGTGCCAGCAGTTACACCAAAGGGGGTTCACCCCTCCACTTT. Amino acids: CASSYTKGGSPLHF.

This clonotype was seen repeatedly, ten times or more. The chain's CDR3 is CASSVRLAGGTYNEQFF. The DNA of the CDR3 is TGTGCCAGCAGTGTACGGCTAGCGGGGGGGACCTACAATGAGCAGTTCTTC. V is TRBV2 and J is TRBJ2-1; 12 bases are shared with TRBD2. The CDR3 covers 17 residues. Unmatched junction bases numbered 6, after V lost 4 bases and J lost 2 bases. Germline-derived CDR1 and CDR2 are SNHLY and FYNNEI.

In this sample, this clonotype turned up many times. The chain links TRBV12-3 or TRBV12-4 to TRBJ2-2; no firm D call. Trimming cost V 5 bases and J 3 bases, with 13 bases left between them. The CDR3 consists of 15 residues. DNA of the CDR3: TGTGCCAGCAGTCGCCGGGCCCTGGACACCGGGGAGCTGTTTTTT. This gives the protein CASSRRALDTGELFF.

There are a few counts of this clonotype. The rearrangement joins TRBV28 to TRBJ1-2, with D hard to call. The CDR3 is made up of 12 amino acids. With 6 bases removed from V and 7 bases from J, the gap between germline ends came to 12 bases. The germline gives CDR1 MDHEN, CDR2 SYDVKM. Written as DNA, the CDR3 is TGTGCCAGCAGCATGTATCGGGTTGGCTACACCTTC. This codes for CASSMYRVGYTF.

This clonotype was seen at least ten times. The chain recombines TRBV20-1 with TRBJ2-3; 8 bases line up with TRBD2. The CDR3 loop spans 13 amino acids. V was pared by 6 bases and J by 4 bases, with 6 bases of the junction left unmatched. CDR1 and CDR2 from the germline V gene are DFQATT and SNEGSKA (reference sequence). CDR3 sequence (DNA): TGCAGTGCACAGACGGGGGGGCCAGATACGCAGTATTTT. Translation gives CSAQTGGPDTQYF.

This clonotype was picked up a small number of times. This chain uses TRBV7-2 with TRBJ1-5; 7 nucleotides align to TRBD1. V was pared by 2 bases and J by 7 bases, with 8 bases of the junction left unmatched. The CDR3 contains 15 residues. Germline values: CDR1 SGHTA, CDR2 FQGNSA. CDR3 sequence (DNA): TGTGCCAGCAGCTTAATCAGGGGGTATGGGCAGCCCCAGCATTTT. Translated: CASSLIRGYGQPQHF.

The rearrangement joins TRBV20-1 to TRBJ2-3, with 10 bases fitting TRBD2. The V gene end was trimmed by 3 bases and the J gene end by 5 bases; junction bases not matched to a gene: 8. There are 15 residues in the CDR3. Germline CDR1 and CDR2: DFQATT and SNEGSKA (reference sequence). The CDR3 spells CSASKRGGRLDTQYF. CDR3 bases: TGCAGTGCTAGCAAGCGGGGGGGCCGGTTAGATACGCAGTATTTT.

This clonotype has at least ten counts. The chain combines TRBV9 with TRBJ2-5, with 10 bases aligning to TRBD2. V was pared by 0 bases and J by 1 base, with 3 bases of the junction left unmatched. The CDR3 is 16 amino acids. Germline assignment: CDR1 SGDLS and CDR2 YYNGEE. Written as DNA, the CDR3 is TGTGCCAGCAGCGTAGCTAGCGGGGGAACCCAAGAGACCCAGTACTTC. Encoded protein: CASSVASGGTQETQYF. Variable domain in full (rest from reference TRBV9 and TRBJ2-5): DSGVTQTPKHLITATGQRVTLRCSPRSGDLSVYWYQQSLDQGLQFLIQYYNGEERAKGNILERFSAQQFPDLHSELNLSSLELGDSALYFCASSVASGGTQETQYFGPGTRLLVL.

This clonotype was found a few times. The rearrangement joins TRBV19 to TRBJ1-5, with D perhaps matching TRBD1 (5 bases). Per the germline V gene, CDR1 is LNHDA and CDR2 is SQIVND (reference sequence). V was clipped by 7 bases and J by 9 bases, with 22 bases between them. The length of the CDR3 is 15 residues. The CDR3 spells CASTKTRDGLGPQHF. The DNA for the CDR3 is TGTGCCAGTACCAAAACTCGGGACGGACTTGGGCCCCAGCATTTT.

This clonotype was detected only a few times. The chain employs TRBV27 and TRBJ2-7; D remains ambiguous. CDR1 and CDR2 (germline): MNHEY, SMNVEV (reference sequence). The ends were cut back, 0 bases at V and 4 bases at J, with 10 bases in the middle. This CDR3 comprises 14 residues. CDR3 nucleotides: TGTGCCAGCAGTTTATCTGGGGTAGGATACGAGCAGTACTTC. Protein sequence: CASSLSGVGYEQYF.

The genes are TRBV4-2 and TRBJ1-1; 8 bases agree with TRBD1. The CDR3 totals 15 residues. Trimming cost V 5 bases and J 3 bases; bases outside gene matches: 8. The V gene's germline CDR1 is LGHNA and CDR2 YNFKEQ. This chain's CDR3 is CASSTLTGAYTEAFF. In DNA, the CDR3 is TGTGCCAGCAGCACCCTGACAGGGGCGTACACTGAAGCTTTCTTT.

V gene TRBV5-1 combines with J gene TRBJ2-5; D is perhaps TRBD1 (5 bases). CDR3 length: 14 residues. Germline V gene lookup returns CDR1 SGHRS and CDR2 YFSETQ. Trimming shortened V by 4 bases and J by 11 bases, and 21 bases separated the two germline ends. This CDR3 reads CASSPRPDMDEQYF. In nucleotides, the CDR3 is TGCGCCAGCAGCCCCCGACCGGACATGGATGAGCAGTACTTC.

A few counts support this clonotype. For the CDR3, the DNA is TGTGCCAGCAGCTTGGATCCGTCCTACGAGCAGTACGTC. It translates to CASSLDPSYEQYV. The chain couples TRBV5-4 to TRBJ2-7; D uncertain. The CDR3 sequence is 13 residues long. V lost 0 bases, J lost 1 base, and 5 bases lay in between. Looked up from germline, CDR1 is SGHNT and CDR2 is YYREEE (reference sequence).

The sample holds a few counts of this clonotype. The V call is TRBV4-2, the J call TRBJ2-3, with D perhaps matching TRBD2 (7 bases). The CDR3 extends over 15 amino acids. The V and J ends lost 7 bases and 6 bases respectively, with 20 bases between them. CDR1 and CDR2 (germline): LGHNA, YNFKEQ. This CDR3 is CASTRGRGYGDTQYF. The CDR3 DNA reads as TGTGCCAGCACTCGGGGGCGGGGGTACGGGGATACGCAGTATTTT.

The chain links TRBV5-1 to TRBJ1-1, with D hard to call. Germline V gene data show CDR1 as SGHRS and CDR2 as YFSETQ. Deletions cut 7 bases from V and 8 bases from J, with 15 bases between. CDR3 size: 12 residues. CDR3 amino acids: CASAPLGEEAFF. CDR3 DNA sequence: TGCGCCAGCGCCCCGCTCGGGGAAGAAGCTTTCTTT.

This chain joins TRBV20-1 and TRBJ1-2; D is possibly TRBD1 (5 bases). Trimming stripped 0 bases from V and 10 bases from J, with 18 bases between. Germline V gene data show CDR1 as DFQATT and CDR2 as SNEGSKA (reference sequence). This CDR3 spans 14 amino acids. For the CDR3, the DNA is TGCAGTGCTAGAGATGCTTTTTACAGGCAGGTCTACACCTTC. It encodes CSARDAFYRQVYTF.

The rearrangement joins TRBV7-2 to TRBJ1-5; D is uncertain. The CDR3 is 13 residues long. V was trimmed by 5 bases and J by 7 bases, leaving 12 bases between them. CDR1 is SGHTA, CDR2 FQGNSA, per germline. CDR3 DNA sequence: TGTGCCAGCAGCCCGAGTATCGCCCAGCCCCAGCATTTT. This codes for CASSPSIAQPQHF. Together with reference TRBV7-2 and TRBJ1-5, the CDR3 gives the full variable domain: GAGVSQSPSNKVTEKGKDVELRCDPISGHTALYWYRQSLGQGLEFLIYFQGNSAPDKSGLPSDRFSAERTGGSVSTLTIQRTQQEDSAVYLCASSPSIAQPQHFGDGTRLSIL.

This clonotype has at least ten counts. The chain links TRBV5-1 to TRBJ2-5; 10 nucleotides line up with TRBD2. The CDR3 is 17 residues long. V lost 4 bases and J lost 5; bases outside the gene matches: 14. Germline V gene data show CDR1 as SGHRS and CDR2 as YFSETQ. In DNA form, the CDR3 reads TGCGCCAGCAGCCTCGTTAGCGGGGGGCCGGGGGTTGAGACCCAGTACTTC. It encodes CASSLVSGGPGVETQYF.